The source of this T cell receptor (beta chain) is a study of CD8 T cells in ankylosing spondylitis (TCRdb year 2017). Broadly, across the study: The study profiled T cell receptor beta repertoires in healthy donors and ankylosing spondylitis patients to find disease-linked TCR variants. In total, the full study cohort was made up of 95 to 110 healthy donors and 25 ankylosing spondylitis patients. Peripheral blood samples were taken, and synovial fluid was additionally collected from ankylosing spondylitis patients.

The CDR3 sequence holds 16 residues, the cysteine and phenylalanine included. Solely the CDR3 DNA is kept, with 48 bases framed from the first base. V sheds 2 bases and J sheds 1 base, leaving 14 bases between their ends. Reading the germline V gene gives CDR1 MDHEN and CDR2 SYDVKM. Comments on this clonotype: The antigen it recognizes is unknown. Per-nucleotide qualities are absent, and no much larger clonotype sits a single base away.

The paper's findings and limits, for the study overall: A TCR beta motif of about eight highly homologous amino acid variants appeared characteristic of blood from ankylosing spondylitis patients. The disease-linked clones were reported to be significantly enriched in matched synovial fluid samples from ankylosing spondylitis patients. Some motif variants were previously reported in synovial fluid and blood of reactive arthritis patients, suggesting common disease-initiation mechanisms. In peripheral blood, the disease-linked clones were found at relatively low frequencies and had a CD8+ phenotype.

Sequenced on an Illumina HiSeq 2500. TCR beta libraries were prepared by quantitative 5'-RACE with molecular barcodes. Per the source publication's procedure: To identify disease-linked TCR variants, a new computational method was used, one built on a probabilistic model of VDJ rearrangement. TCRdb reanalyzed the raw reads on its own, using fastp at Q25 for trimming and MiXCR for clone calling, and kept in-frame beta chains. One record per CDR3 amino acid sequence lists the most common genes and DNA. The V and J calls and clone size come from TCRdb's table, not from the authors' own analysis. This sample is represented by about 350,000 distinct CDR3 sequences; roughly 20% of them were singletons. The ten biggest clones cover roughly 13% of the sample.

The chain uses TRBV28 and TRBJ2-5, and TRBD1 may be the D gene, going by 5 matching bases. The clonotype was recovered from a male donor with ankylosing spondylitis or in good health (not recorded which). Sequencing used blood, either unsorted or a sorted T cell fraction (not recorded which). The DNA sequence is as follows: TGTGCCAGCAGTTTACCCCCCGACAGAGTCCAAGAGACCCAGTACTTC. Its protein is CASSLPPDRVQETQYF.